This T cell receptor (beta chain) was sequenced in a study of T cell changes during pregnancy in multiple sclerosis. Sequencing used immunoSEQ multiplex PCR; TCRdb keeps in-frame clones, though not all of them. The table lists about 67,000 clones, approximately 90% of them singletons. V gave up 4 bases and J gave up 7 bases, with 10 bases separating them. Germline V lookup: CDR1 LNHDA, CDR2 SQIVND (reference sequence). CDR3 length: 12 amino acids. The chain carries TRBV19 and TRBJ1-2; tentatively, D is TRBD1 (6 bases). Sequencing used peripheral blood, obtained after pregnancy. The sequence derives from a female donor with multiple sclerosis, enrolled in a pregnancy study. CDR3 sequence: CASSSDRSGYTF. In DNA, the CDR3 is TGTGCCAGTAGTAGCGACAGGAGTGGCTACACCTTC. Filled out from reference TRBV19 and TRBJ1-2, the complete variable domain reads DGGITQSPKYLFRKEGQNVTLSCEQNLNHDAMYWYRQDPGQGLRLIYYSQIVNDFQKGDIAEGYSVSREKKESFPLTVTSAQKNPTAFYLCASSSDRSGYTFGSGTRLTVV.